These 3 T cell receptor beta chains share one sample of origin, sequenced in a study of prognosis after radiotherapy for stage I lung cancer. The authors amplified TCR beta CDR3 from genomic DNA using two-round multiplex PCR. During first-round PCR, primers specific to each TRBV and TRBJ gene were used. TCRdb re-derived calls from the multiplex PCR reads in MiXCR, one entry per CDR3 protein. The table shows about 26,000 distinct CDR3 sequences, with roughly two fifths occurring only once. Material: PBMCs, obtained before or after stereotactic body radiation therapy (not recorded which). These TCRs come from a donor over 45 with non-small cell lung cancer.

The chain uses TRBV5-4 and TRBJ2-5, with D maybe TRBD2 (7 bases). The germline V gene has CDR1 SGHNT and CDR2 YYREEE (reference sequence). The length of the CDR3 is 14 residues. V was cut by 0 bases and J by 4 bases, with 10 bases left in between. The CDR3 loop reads CASSLGAGAETQYF. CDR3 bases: TGTGCCAGCAGCTTGGGGGCGGGGGCAGAGACCCAGTACTTC.

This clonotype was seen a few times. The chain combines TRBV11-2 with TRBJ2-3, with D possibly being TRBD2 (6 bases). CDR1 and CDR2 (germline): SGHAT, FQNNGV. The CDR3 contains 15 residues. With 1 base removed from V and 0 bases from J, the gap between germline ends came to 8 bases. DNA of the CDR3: TGTGCCAGCAGCTTAGGTGGGGGGAGCACAGATACGCAGTATTTT. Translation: CASSLGGGSTDTQYF.

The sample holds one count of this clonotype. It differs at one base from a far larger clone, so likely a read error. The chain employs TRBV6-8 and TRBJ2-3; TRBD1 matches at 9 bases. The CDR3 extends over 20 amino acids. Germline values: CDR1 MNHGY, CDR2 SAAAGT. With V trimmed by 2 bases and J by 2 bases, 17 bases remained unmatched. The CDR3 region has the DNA TGTGCCAGCAGTTACCTGGGTTGGGGAACAGGGGGCGAGATCACAGATACGCAGTATTTT. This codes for CASSYLGWGTGGEITDTQYF.